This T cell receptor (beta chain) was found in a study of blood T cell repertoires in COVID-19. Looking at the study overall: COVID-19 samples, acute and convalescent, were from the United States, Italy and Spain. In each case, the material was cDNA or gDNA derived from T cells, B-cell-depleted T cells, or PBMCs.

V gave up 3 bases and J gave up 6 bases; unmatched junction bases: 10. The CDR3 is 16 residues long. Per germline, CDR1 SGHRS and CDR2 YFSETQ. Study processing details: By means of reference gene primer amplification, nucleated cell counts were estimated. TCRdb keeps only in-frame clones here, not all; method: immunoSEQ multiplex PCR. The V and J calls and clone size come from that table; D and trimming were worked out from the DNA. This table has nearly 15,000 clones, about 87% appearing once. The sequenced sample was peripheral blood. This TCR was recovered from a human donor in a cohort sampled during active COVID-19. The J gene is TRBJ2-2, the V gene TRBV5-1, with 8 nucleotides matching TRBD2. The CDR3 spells CASSSEAGVVAGELFF. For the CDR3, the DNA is TGCGCCAGCAGCTCGGAAGCGGGAGTCGTAGCCGGGGAGCTGTTTTTT.